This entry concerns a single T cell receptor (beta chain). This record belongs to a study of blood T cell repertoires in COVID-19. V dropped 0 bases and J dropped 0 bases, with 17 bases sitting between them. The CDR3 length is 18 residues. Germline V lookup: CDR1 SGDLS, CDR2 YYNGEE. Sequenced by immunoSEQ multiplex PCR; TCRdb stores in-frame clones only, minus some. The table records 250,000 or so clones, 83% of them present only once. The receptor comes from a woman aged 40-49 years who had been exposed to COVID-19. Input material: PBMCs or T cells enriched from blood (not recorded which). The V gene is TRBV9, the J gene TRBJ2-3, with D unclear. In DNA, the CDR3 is TGTGCCAGCAGCGTAGGTTCTGACTCCTCCCTCAGCACAGATACGCAGTATTTT. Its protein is CASSVGSDSSLSTDTQYF.